This T cell receptor beta chain was recovered during a study of cytomegalovirus exposure and HLA in healthy donors. As for the study in general: Prior work identified 120 million or so unique TCR beta sequences in around 170 million T cells.

Turning to this clone: What it recognizes is unknown.

Trimming cost V 0 bases and J 5 bases; bases outside gene matches: 12. Germline V gene data show CDR1 as LGHNA and CDR2 as YNFKEQ. The length of the CDR3 is 17 residues. Amplification used 60 Vbeta primers and 13 Jbeta primers. The protocol was immunoSEQ multiplex PCR, while the TCRdb copy is restricted to in-frame clones and leaves out a portion. The table has roughly 150,000 clones, approximately 85% seen once. Study findings and constraints: A later analysis reportedly found that, within productive TCRs, an Asian-associated ancestry cluster had fewer N-insertions than the mean observed across the approximately 600 donors. Reportedly, HLA-A and HLA-B alleles of most subjects were accurately predicted from TCR beta. Confirmation in vitro established that three CMV-associated chains were specific for CMV antigens.

The receptor's source is a girl aged 2-9 years in good health and CMV-seropositive. This chain uses TRBV4-2 with TRBJ2-5; 7 nucleotides align to TRBD2. The sequenced sample was PBMCs. CDR3 protein: CASSQDLGRREKETQYF. CDR3 in DNA: TGTGCCAGCAGCCAAGATCTAGGACGGCGGGAGAAGGAGACCCAGTACTTC.